The rows below give T cell receptor beta chains drawn from one sample of a study of vaccination and CD4 T cells after COVID-19. TCRdb reprocessed the PCR reads with MiXCR, giving one entry per CDR3 protein. The sample has about 14,000 distinct CDR3 sequences, 25% to 35% seen once; the top ten hold about 20%. These receptors have no identified antigens. Input material: cultured CD4+ T cells from blood. Every receptor here comes from a human donor with COVID-19. The CDR3 runs from the conserved cysteine through the conserved F or W. A D gene is named only where the DNA matches it firmly. Expanded clones get a size class; other rows say once, few or many, or leave the size out.

cdr3_nt	cdr3_aa	d_call	cdr3_length	j_call	v_call	clone_size
TGTGCCAGCAGTTACCGGGGAGGGGTAAATAGTGGAAACACCATATATTTT	CASSYRGGVNSGNTIYF	-	17	TRBJ1-3	TRBV6-5	-
TGTGCCAGCAGCCCCACAGTGACCTATGGCTACACCTTC	CASSPTVTYGYTF	-	13	TRBJ1-2	TRBV7-9	-
TGTGCCAGCAGTGCTCAGGGGACGAACACTGAAGCTTTCTTT	CASSAQGTNTEAFF	-	14	TRBJ1-1	TRBV6-4	-
TGTGCCAGCAGCCTCTTTCGGGAGACCGGGGAGCTGTTTTTT	CASSLFRETGELFF	-	14	TRBJ2-2	TRBV11-1	few
TGTGCCAGTAGTAACCAGGGGACGGGAAACATTCAGTACTTC	CASSNQGTGNIQYF	-	14	TRBJ2-4	TRBV19	few
TGCAGTGCCCGCCAGCGGGGGACCACAGATACGCAGTATTTT	CSARQRGTTDTQYF	TRBD2	14	TRBJ2-3	TRBV20-1	few
TGCAGTGCTCAGGGAGGGGGGACGACATCCGGCTACAATGAGCAGTTCTTC	CSAQGGGTTSGYNEQFF	-	17	TRBJ2-1	TRBV20-1	-
TGTGCCAGCGGTCCTCGGGACTCCCGGGGGGAGCAGTTCTTC	CASGPRDSRGEQFF	-	14	TRBJ2-1	TRBV27	-
TGTGCCAGCAGCACCGCAACGATAGCCTATACTCCCGATGGCTACACCTTC	CASSTATIAYTPDGYTF	-	17	TRBJ1-2	TRBV7-8	-
TGTGCCAGCAGCCCTTTGTCGGGGACCACCTACGAGCAGTACTTC	CASSPLSGTTYEQYF	-	15	TRBJ2-7	TRBV7-6	-
TGTGCCACCAGCACTCGACAGGGGAAGAGTTCACCCCTCCACTTT	CATSTRQGKSSPLHF	TRBD1	15	TRBJ1-6	TRBV15	few
TGTGCCAGAAGCAAATGGACAGGGTCAGCTGGCTACACCTTC	CARSKWTGSAGYTF	TRBD1	14	TRBJ1-2	TRBV5-3	-
TGTGCCAGCAGTGAACCCCGTATCGCGACCGAAGCTTTCTTT	CASSEPRIATEAFF	-	14	TRBJ1-1	TRBV6-1	few
TGTGCCAGCAGTGAACAGGACAGGTGGAACACTGAAGCTTTCTTT	CASSEQDRWNTEAFF	TRBD1	15	TRBJ1-1	TRBV6-1	few
TGTGCCAGCAGCCCCCCAGGGCGGGGGACGAACACCGGGGAGCTGTTTTTT	CASSPPGRGTNTGELFF	TRBD2	17	TRBJ2-2	TRBV7-9	-